What follows are 14 T cell receptor beta chains derived from one specimen sequenced in a study of CD8 T cells in Susac syndrome (dated by TCRdb to the late 2010s). Library preparation was by the immunoSEQ multiplex PCR assay. RNA was extracted using the RNeasy kit, and about 0.5 to 1 microgram was reverse transcribed with random hexamers. In TCRdb, the public reads were trimmed at Q25 with fastp and aligned with MiXCR, with productive beta chains retained. Every distinct CDR3 protein forms one entry, paired with its most common genes and DNA. Within this sample are around 110,000 distinct CDR3 sequences, with 95% to 96% of them counted one time only. Less than 0.15% of the sample goes to the ten largest clones. Material for sequencing was CD4+ T cells from PBMCs. These receptors were obtained from a human donor with Susac syndrome.

J is TRBJ1-2 and V is TRBV5-4, with 7 bases aligning to TRBD1. The germline gives CDR1 SGHNT, CDR2 YYREEE (reference sequence). The CDR3 is made up of 15 amino acids. V shed 4 bases and J 7 bases; nucleotides not matched to a gene: 13. The CDR3 DNA reads TGTGCCAGCAGCCCTAACAGGGGAATAGGCAGTGGCTACACCTTC. Amino acids: CASSPNRGIGSGYTF.

The sample holds one count of this clonotype. This chain connects TRBV29-1 to TRBJ2-4; TRBD1 matches at 7 bases. The J segment lost 7 bases and the V segment lost 1 base, leaving 4 bases of the junction unmatched. Germline lookup yields CDR1 SQVTM and CDR2 ANQGSEA. CDR3 size: 13 residues. As DNA, the CDR3 is TGCAGCGTTGAAGGGACAGGTACTAACATTCAGTACTTC. This codes for CSVEGTGTNIQYF.

Only a few counts were recorded for this clonotype. The chain couples TRBV29-1 to TRBJ2-5; D possibly corresponds to TRBD2 (5 bases). V was trimmed by 4 bases and J by 1 base, leaving 10 bases between them. Germline CDR1 reads SQVTM; CDR2 reads ANQGSEA. The CDR3 covers 13 residues. The chain's CDR3 is CSVVHGSQETQYF. The CDR3 coding sequence is TGCAGCGTTGTCCATGGGAGCCAAGAGACCCAGTACTTC.

This chain links TRBV3-1 with TRBJ2-3; D unclear. The V end lost 1 base, the J end lost 2 bases, and 16 bases lay between the germline ends. The CDR3 is made up of 17 amino acids. CDR1 is LGHDT and CDR2 is YNNKEL in the germline V gene (reference sequence). CDR3: CASSQVSLLTFTDTQYF. The CDR3 DNA reads TGTGCCAGCAGCCAAGTTTCCCTCCTGACCTTCACAGATACGCAGTATTTT.

V and J are TRBV5-1 and TRBJ1-2; D uncertain. The CDR3 extends over 14 amino acids. Germline V lookup: CDR1 SGHRS, CDR2 YFSETQ. The V gene lost 0 bases and the J gene lost 0 bases, with 6 bases spanning the gap. The CDR3 DNA follows: TGCGCCAGCAGCTTGGAGAGAGCTAACTATGGCTACACCTTC. It is translated as CASSLERANYGYTF.

The rearrangement uses TRBV29-1 and TRBJ1-1; D uncertain. V lost 4 bases and J lost 1, with 10 bases in between. Germline loops: CDR1 SQVTM, CDR2 ANQGSEA. The CDR3 sequence is 13 residues long. For the CDR3, the DNA is TGCAGCGTTGGGATGAGGACGAACACTGAAGCTTTCTTT. Protein: CSVGMRTNTEAFF.

This chain uses TRBV6-5 with TRBJ2-3; D gene ambiguous. Germline CDR1 MNHEY, CDR2 SVGAGI. This CDR3 comprises 14 residues. The V end lost 0 bases, the J end lost 2 bases, and 6 bases lay between the germline ends. The DNA of the CDR3 is TGTGCCAGCAGTTACTCGGCCTACACAGATACGCAGTATTTT. The encoded protein is CASSYSAYTDTQYF.

This chain uses TRBV6-2 or TRBV6-3 with TRBJ1-1, with no clear D. The germline V gene encodes CDR1 MNHEY and CDR2 SVGEGT. The CDR3 loop spans 12 amino acids. Trimming pared 0 bases from V and 8 bases from J, leaving 7 bases between. The CDR3: CASSYSKREAFF. CDR3 DNA sequence: TGTGCCAGCAGTTACTCGAAGAGGGAAGCTTTCTTT.

The DNA for the CDR3 is TGCGCCAGCAGCTATCCCCCCGGACCTGCCACAGATACGCAGTATTTT. This encodes CASSYPPGPATDTQYF. The rearrangement joins TRBV5-1 to TRBJ2-3; D unresolved. Trimming took off 3 bases at V and 2 bases at J, with 16 bases between the two ends. This CDR3 contains 16 residues. Looked up from germline, CDR1 is SGHRS and CDR2 is YFSETQ.

The rearrangement joins TRBV29-1 to TRBJ2-7, with TRBD2 matching over 10 bases. The length of the CDR3 is 15 residues. V gave up 4 bases and J gave up 1 base; unmatched junction bases: 7. Germline values: CDR1 SQVTM, CDR2 ANQGSEA. In DNA form, the CDR3 reads TGCAGCGTTGGTCCATCTAGCGGGAGTTCCTACGAGCAGTACTTC. Translation gives CSVGPSSGSSYEQYF.

The J gene is TRBJ2-4, the V gene TRBV7-2; 10 nucleotides align to TRBD2. The CDR3 extends over 16 amino acids. In germline, CDR1 is SGHTA, CDR2 FQGNSA. V dropped 6 bases and J dropped 6; count of bases not matched to a gene: 11. The CDR3 nucleotides are TGTGCCAGCAGTTATATAAGCGGGAGGGCCGGAAACATTCAGTACTTC. Encoded protein: CASSYISGRAGNIQYF.

V usage is TRBV24-1 and J usage is TRBJ2-5; no clear D. From germline, CDR1 is KGHDR and CDR2 SFDVKD. Trimming removed 6 bases from V and 4 bases from J, with 5 bases in between. This CDR3 spans 11 amino acids. The CDR3 sequence is CATSSSETQYF. CDR3 nucleotide sequence: TGTGCCACCAGTTCATCAGAGACCCAGTACTTC.

The chain links TRBV29-1 to TRBJ1-4; no firm D call. CDR1 is SQVTM and CDR2 is ANQGSEA in the germline V gene. With 1 base removed from V and 5 bases from J, the gap between germline ends came to 11 bases. The CDR3 consists of 14 residues. DNA of the CDR3: TGCAGCGTTGAAGGAGGGCAGCGCAATGAAAAACTGTTTTTT. Protein product: CSVEGGQRNEKLFF.

The chain employs TRBV5-1 and TRBJ1-2; D remains ambiguous. Germline CDR1 is SGHRS and CDR2 is YFSETQ. This CDR3 has 12 amino acids. V lost 4 bases to trimming and J lost 2 bases, with 6 bases between them. Here the CDR3 reads CASSPENYGYTF. As DNA, the CDR3 is TGCGCCAGCAGCCCAGAGAACTATGGCTACACCTTC.